This TCR beta chain originates from a study of T cell responses to AZD1222 COVID-19 vaccine. General study points: Compared with day 0, the breadth and depth of the Spike-specific TCR repertoire rose significantly after two doses of AZD1222.

Concerning this clone itself: Antigen: not known.

Per germline, CDR1 ENHRY and CDR2 SYGVKD. The trim removed 7 bases at V and 0 bases at J, leaving 1 base unmatched. This CDR3 has 13 residues. The protocol was immunoSEQ multiplex PCR, while the TCRdb copy is restricted to in-frame clones and leaves out a portion. The table shows 180,000 or so clones, with around 92% occurring only once. The gene calls are TRBV10-3 and TRBJ1-2, with 8 bases matching TRBD1. The sequencing used peripheral blood, collected 28 days after the second AZD1222 dose. The receptor was derived from an adult who received the AZD1222 COVID-19 vaccine. CDR3 loop: CAIKQGANYGYTF. In DNA, the CDR3 is TGTGCCATCAAACAGGGGGCTAACTATGGCTACACCTTC.